Listed here are 16 T cell receptor beta chains from one sample, sequenced in a study of Tregs in tolerant kidney transplant recipients. Antigens of these TCRs are unknown. The data were produced by immunoSEQ multiplex PCR, yet TCRdb's version contains in-frame clones alone and is incomplete. The table lists approximately 15,000 clones, around half of them singletons. FACS sorting followed a roughly 6-day coculture of CFSE-labeled recipient PBMCs with irradiated graft donor PBMCs. The sample consisted of CD4+ T cells from blood cultured with allogeneic cells, taken before the transplant. The receptor set was obtained from a human patient who received a combined kidney and bone marrow transplant.

In regard to this clone: Distinct nucleotide sequences in the sample also encode this CDR3. The V and J genes are TRBV4-3 and TRBJ1-2; D is unresolved. The CDR3 extends over 14 amino acids. The V gene lost 0 bases and the J gene lost 2 bases, with 7 bases spanning the gap. Germline values: CDR1 LGHNA, CDR2 YSLEER. CDR3 bases: TGCGCCAGCAGCCAAGAGGTCAGGAACTATGGCTACACCTTC. Protein: CASSQEVRNYGYTF.

J is TRBJ1-2 and V is TRBV10-3, with 8 bases lining up with TRBD1. CDR1 and CDR2 from the germline V gene are ENHRY and SYGVKD. With V trimmed by 2 bases and J by 3 bases, 5 bases remained unmatched. The length of the CDR3 is 15 residues. CDR3 in amino acids: CAISEQTGEYYGYTF. The CDR3 DNA sequence: TGTGCCATCAGTGAGCAGACAGGGGAGTACTATGGCTACACCTTC.

This chain links TRBV7-9 with TRBJ2-7, with D possibly TRBD2 on 6 matching bases. The CDR3 is 15 amino acids. Germline CDR1 SEHNR, CDR2 FQNEAQ (reference sequence). The germline V and J ends were trimmed by 5 bases and 4 bases, with 18 bases remaining between them. The CDR3 coding sequence is TGTGCCAGCAGCCTAGGGTCTAGCGCAATTTACGAGCAGTACTTC. This translates into CASSLGSSAIYEQYF.

This clone qualifies as large. This rearrangement joins TRBV28 to TRBJ1-2, with a tentative D call TRBD1 (6 bases). The CDR3 is 13 residues long. Trimming shortened V by 8 bases and J by 2 bases, and 12 bases separated the two germline ends. CDR1 is MDHEN, CDR2 SYDVKM, per germline. CDR3 residues: CASGLDSNYGYTF. CDR3 DNA: TGTGCCAGCGGGCTGGACAGCAACTATGGCTACACCTTC.

This clone was seen more than once but under ten times. The genes are TRBV6-4 and TRBJ1-5, with D perhaps TRBD1 (5 bases). The V end lost 5 bases, the J end lost 4 bases, and 15 bases lay between the germline ends. Germline V gives CDR1 MRHNA, CDR2 SNTAGT. The CDR3 covers 15 residues. CDR3 sequence (DNA): TGTGCCAGCAGTTTGGGCAGGGCTATAAATCAGCCCCAGCATTTT. It specifies CASSLGRAINQPQHF.

The V call is TRBV6-6, the J call TRBJ2-7; 10 bases fit TRBD2. The germline V gene has CDR1 MNHNY and CDR2 SVGAGI (reference sequence). The CDR3 is 14 amino acids. Trimming took 5 bases from V and 7 from J; bases not matched to a gene: 8. The CDR3 loop is CASSKREGRFEQYF. In nucleotides, the CDR3 is TGTGCCAGCAGTAAGCGGGAGGGCCGGTTTGAGCAGTACTTC.

This clone was seen only a few times. The chain combines TRBV7-2 with TRBJ1-1, with 7 bases fitting TRBD1. The CDR3 consists of 15 residues. Per the germline V gene, CDR1 is SGHTA and CDR2 is FQGNSA. V lost 2 bases and J lost 1; bases outside the gene matches: 4. CDR3 sequence reads: CASSLRYRGNTEAFF. The DNA for the CDR3 is TGTGCCAGCAGCTTACGGTACAGGGGGAACACTGAAGCTTTCTTT. The variable domain in full, with the rest retrieved from reference TRBV7-2 and TRBJ1-1, is GAGVSQSPSNKVTEKGKDVELRCDPISGHTALYWYRQSLGQGLEFLIYFQGNSAPDKSGLPSDRFSAERTGGSVSTLTIQRTQQEDSAVYLCASSLRYRGNTEAFFGQGTRLTVV.

This rearrangement joins TRBV19 to TRBJ2-7; the D gene is possibly TRBD2 (6 bases). Germline CDR1 LNHDA, CDR2 SQIVND (reference sequence). Trimming took off 5 bases at V and 9 bases at J, with 17 bases between the two ends. There are 13 residues in the CDR3. In nucleotides, the CDR3 is TGTGCCAGTAGTCGTGGAGGGATTTCAGGGCAGTACTTC. Translated: CASSRGGISGQYF.

The chain has TRBV20-1 and TRBJ2-7, with 7 bases matching TRBD2. Germline-derived CDR1 and CDR2 are DFQATT and SNEGSKA (reference sequence). The ends lost 3 bases at V and 7 bases at J; junction bases unmatched: 3. The CDR3 is 11 amino acids. The CDR3 spells CSASTGGEQYF. Here the CDR3 DNA reads TGCAGTGCTAGCACGGGAGGAGAGCAGTACTTC.

A few counts support this clone. The chain recombines TRBV11-1 with TRBJ2-2, with 7 bases matching TRBD1. With 1 base clipped from V and 6 bases from J, the junction kept 2 bases outside the gene matches. This CDR3 is 14 amino acids long. Germline loops: CDR1 SGHAT, CDR2 FQDESV (reference sequence). The CDR3 DNA follows: TGTGCCAGCAGCTTAGACAGGGGATCCGGGGAGCTGTTTTTT. It is translated as CASSLDRGSGELFF.

In the case of this clone: The junction departs from the called germline gene at one end, perhaps through a read error. J is TRBJ1-1 and V is TRBV11-2; D unresolved. Germline V gives CDR1 SGHAT, CDR2 FQNNGV. The CDR3 runs to 13 residues. CDR3 coding DNA: TGTGCCAGCAGCTTAGGAGGGAACGCTGAAGCTTTCTTT. Its translation: CASSLGGNAEAFF. Together with reference TRBV11-2 and TRBJ1-1, the CDR3 gives the full variable domain: EAGVAQSPRYKIIEKRQSVAFWCNPISGHATLYWYQQILGQGPKLLIQFQNNGVVDDSQLPKDRFSAERLKGVDSTLKIQPAKLEDSAVYLCASSLGGNAEAFFGQGTRLTVV.

This clone was counted only a few times. This rearrangement joins TRBV19 to TRBJ1-1, with a weak D call TRBD1 (5 bases). The length of the CDR3 is 15 residues. Trimming shortened V by 7 bases and J by 2 bases, and 17 bases separated the two germline ends. Germline V gene sequence: CDR1 LNHDA, CDR2 SQIVND (reference sequence). DNA for the CDR3: TGTGCCAGTATTAGGGGCCGGGGGTTCAACACTGAAGCTTTCTTT. Translation gives CASIRGRGFNTEAFF. Full variable domain (missing parts from reference TRBV19 and TRBJ1-1): DGGITQSPKYLFRKEGQNVTLSCEQNLNHDAMYWYRQDPGQGLRLIYYSQIVNDFQKGDIAEGYSVSREKKESFPLTVTSAQKNPTAFYLCASIRGRGFNTEAFFGQGTRLTVV.

The V and J genes are TRBV28 and TRBJ1-2; D call uncertain. Trimming shortened V by 3 bases and J by 6 bases, and 26 bases separated the two germline ends. The germline V gene encodes CDR1 MDHEN and CDR2 SYDVKM. The CDR3 is 18 residues long. Here the CDR3 reads CASSFSPFRARWRDGYTF. DNA of the CDR3: TGTGCCAGCAGTTTTAGCCCCTTTCGGGCCAGGTGGCGGGATGGCTACACCTTC.

V and J are TRBV9 and TRBJ1-2; D is undetermined. The CDR3 totals 14 residues. Trimming stripped 0 bases from V and 4 bases from J, with 10 bases between. The V gene's germline CDR1 is SGDLS and CDR2 YYNGEE. The CDR3 protein is CASSVASIPYGYTF. The CDR3 DNA reads as TGTGCCAGCAGCGTAGCCTCTATCCCCTATGGCTACACCTTC.

The chain couples TRBV7-2 to TRBJ2-5, with TRBD2 matching 8 bases. The V and J ends lost 3 bases and 4 bases, in that order; junction bases with no gene match: 7. The CDR3 contains 15 residues. Germline loops: CDR1 SGHTA, CDR2 FQGNSA. The DNA of the CDR3 is TGTGCCAGCAGCTTCATTACGGGAGGGGTAGAGACCCAGTACTTC. Translated: CASSFITGGVETQYF.

The V call is TRBV27, the J call TRBJ1-1; D gene unclear. Trimming took 6 bases from V and 6 from J, leaving 8 bases between them. CDR1 is MNHEY and CDR2 is SMNVEV in the germline V gene (reference sequence). This CDR3 is 11 amino acids long. CDR3: CASREEAEAFF. The CDR3 DNA reads TGTGCCAGCAGGGAAGAGGCTGAAGCTTTCTTT.